This record looks at one T cell receptor beta chain sequence and its context. Its antigen remains unknown. The sample is drawn from a study of T cell repertoires in cytomegalovirus infection. About the study: Both a matching HLA type and CMV infection were indicated by public TCR beta signatures.

The V gene lost 6 bases and the J gene lost 6 bases, with 14 bases spanning the gap. CDR3 length: 13 residues. CDR1 is MNHEY, CDR2 SMNVEV, per germline (reference sequence). Study-level points and caveats: Cumulative public TCR beta family frequency identified carriers of CMV plus the relevant HLA.

TCRdb independently ran MiXCR on the reads; one entry per CDR3 protein. The sample gives about 52,000 distinct CDR3 sequences, about 18% of which show up once; 64% is in the top ten. The receptor was isolated from a human donor in good health (CMV status not recorded). Some clones in this sample may be carry-over from other donors' samples. Sequenced here: CD8+ T cells from cultured PBMCs, sampled from culture after CMV antigen stimulation. The chain recombines TRBV27 with TRBJ1-1, with D unclear. The CDR3 loop is CASSLGAVAEAFF. CDR3 sequence (DNA): TGTGCCAGCAGCCTCGGCGCAGTTGCTGAAGCTTTCTTT.